The T cell receptor beta chain under discussion was sequenced for a study of control samples from healthy donors and cancer patients. Only in-frame clones appear in the TCRdb table, and some are missing; sequencing was by immunoSEQ multiplex PCR. The table shows just under 80,000 clones, with 70% to 90% occurring only once. The V gene's germline CDR1 is SGHNT and CDR2 YYREEE (reference sequence). Unmatched junction bases numbered 3, after V lost 4 bases and J lost 0 bases. This CDR3 has 16 residues. The receptor's source is an older woman with head and neck cancer. Sequencing input: PBMCs. This sequence joins TRBV5-4 and TRBJ2-2, with 10 bases fitting TRBD2. The CDR3 region is CASSRGLATNTGELFF. The CDR3 bases are TGTGCCAGCAGCCGGGGACTAGCGACGAACACCGGGGAGCTGTTTTTT.